This T cell receptor beta chain was recovered during a study of CD8+ T cells in alopecia areata. Study-wide background: For treated patients, severity scores reflected the percentage of scalp area affected.

Extraction and reverse transcription of RNA yielded cDNA as the sequencing template. Sequencing used immunoSEQ multiplex PCR; TCRdb keeps in-frame clones, though not all of them. This table holds around 4,200 clones, 69% found once. Treatment meaning: oral pan-JAK inhibitor, 5-10 mg twice daily. Collected material from alopecia areata patients comprised lesional scalp punch biopsies and peripheral blood. The source was skin, collected at week 24, from a patient treated with tofacitinib. The receptor was derived from a human donor with alopecia areata.

The CDR3 loop reads CSVTGTGLNEQFF. CDR3 nucleotide sequence: TGCAGCGTGACCGGGACAGGGTTGAATGAGCAGTTCTTC. The J gene is TRBJ2-1, the V gene TRBV29-1; 9 nucleotides align to TRBD1. Per the germline V gene, CDR1 is SQVTM and CDR2 is ANQGSEA. The length of the CDR3 is 13 residues. After removal of 6 bases from V and 7 bases from J, the junction contained 7 bases not matched to a gene.